These T cell receptor beta chains were read from a single sample in a study of response to subunit inactivated influenza vaccine. TCRdb reanalysed the RT-PCR reads using MiXCR and keeps one entry per CDR3 protein. The data hold about 700,000 distinct CDR3 sequences, with approximately 15% observed a single time. Sequencing used PBMCs from blood, obtained approximately 15 days before vaccination. The receptors derive from a man aged 45-65 years who received an inactivated influenza vaccine. The CDR3 runs from the conserved cysteine through the conserved F or W. D genes are given only for firm matches. Only part of the rows carry a size: once, few, many, or a class if the clone is expanded.

d_gene: .
j_gene: TRBJ2-3
abundance: few
v_gene: TRBV6-1
CDR3aa: CASSDIGRGATDTQYF
CDR3nt: TGTGCCAGCAGTGATATCGGCAGGGGAGCGACAGATACGCAGTATTTT

d_gene: TRBD2
j_gene: TRBJ2-3
abundance: .
v_gene: TRBV28
CDR3aa: CASSFLRGGLADTQYF
CDR3nt: TGTGCCAGCAGTTTCTTGCGGGGGGGCCTAGCAGATACGCAGTATTTT

d_gene: .
j_gene: TRBJ2-6
abundance: .
v_gene: TRBV29-1
CDR3aa: CSVDPRTSGANVLTF
CDR3nt: TGCAGCGTTGACCCACGCACCTCTGGGGCCAACGTCCTGACTTTC

d_gene: .
j_gene: TRBJ2-7
abundance: few
v_gene: TRBV28
CDR3aa: CASSRTTATLPYEQYF
CDR3nt: TGTGCCAGCAGTAGAACGACAGCCACTTTACCCTACGAGCAGTACTTC

d_gene: .
j_gene: TRBJ1-5
abundance: few
v_gene: TRBV20-1
CDR3aa: CSARVGNNKEPQHF
CDR3nt: TGCAGTGCTAGGGTAGGGAATAATAAGGAGCCCCAGCATTTT

d_gene: .
j_gene: TRBJ2-7
abundance: .
v_gene: TRBV11-2
CDR3aa: CASSPQTTGYEQYF
CDR3nt: TGTGCCAGCAGCCCCCAGACGACGGGCTACGAGCAGTACTTC

d_gene: .
j_gene: TRBJ1-5
abundance: few
v_gene: TRBV12-3/TRBV12-4
CDR3aa: CASSSNYDTYSNQPQHF
CDR3nt: TGTGCCAGCAGTAGTAACTACGACACTTATAGCAATCAGCCCCAGCATTTT

d_gene: .
j_gene: TRBJ2-7
abundance: .
v_gene: TRBV7-6
CDR3aa: CASSPTGKWEQYF
CDR3nt: TGTGCCAGCAGTCCTACTGGGAAATGGGAGCAGTACTTC

d_gene: .
j_gene: TRBJ2-2
abundance: many
v_gene: TRBV11-2
CDR3aa: CASSLAWNTGELFF
CDR3nt: TGTGCCAGCAGCTTAGCCTGGAACACCGGGGAGCTGTTTTTT

d_gene: .
j_gene: TRBJ2-7
abundance: .
v_gene: TRBV5-5
CDR3aa: CASSYSFQEQYF
CDR3nt: TGTGCCAGCAGCTACTCCTTCCAAGAGCAGTACTTC

d_gene: TRBD1
j_gene: TRBJ1-2
abundance: few
v_gene: TRBV10-3
CDR3aa: CAISESQLAATGDYGYTF
CDR3nt: TGTGCCATCAGTGAGTCCCAACTGGCGGCGACAGGGGACTATGGCTACACCTTC

d_gene: .
j_gene: TRBJ1-2
abundance: .
v_gene: TRBV11-2
CDR3aa: CASSLAPVYAGRYGYTF
CDR3nt: TGTGCCAGCAGCTTAGCCCCCGTGTATGCAGGGCGCTATGGCTACACCTTC

d_gene: TRBD1
j_gene: TRBJ1-1
abundance: few
v_gene: TRBV7-9
CDR3aa: CASSSGQGIEAFF
CDR3nt: TGTGCCAGCAGCTCTGGACAGGGGATTGAAGCTTTCTTT

d_gene: TRBD1
j_gene: TRBJ2-7
abundance: .
v_gene: TRBV10-3
CDR3aa: CAISESAGTGSDEQYF
CDR3nt: TGTGCCATCAGTGAGTCCGCCGGGACAGGGAGTGACGAGCAGTACTTC

d_gene: .
j_gene: TRBJ2-5
abundance: few
v_gene: TRBV27
CDR3aa: CASSLHSVTETQYF
CDR3nt: TGTGCCAGCAGTTTACATAGTGTAACTGAGACCCAGTACTTC

d_gene: .
j_gene: TRBJ2-7
abundance: many
v_gene: TRBV27
CDR3aa: CASSLIQGYEQYF
CDR3nt: TGTGCCAGCAGTTTAATTCAGGGGTACGAGCAGTACTTC

d_gene: TRBD1
j_gene: TRBJ1-6
abundance: few
v_gene: TRBV7-8
CDR3aa: CASSLPRTGPENSPLHF
CDR3nt: TGTGCCAGCAGCTTACCCCGGACAGGTCCGGAAAATTCACCCCTCCACTTT

d_gene: TRBD1
j_gene: TRBJ2-1
abundance: .
v_gene: TRBV28
CDR3aa: CASREGTAFNEQFF
CDR3nt: TGTGCCAGCAGAGAAGGGACAGCCTTTAATGAGCAGTTCTTC

d_gene: .
j_gene: TRBJ1-6
abundance: few
v_gene: TRBV19
CDR3aa: CASSTQRRNSPLHF
CDR3nt: TGTGCCAGTAGTACGCAGAGAAGGAATTCACCCCTCCACTTT

d_gene: .
j_gene: TRBJ2-6
abundance: .
v_gene: TRBV5-1
CDR3aa: CASSYSPVESSGANVLTF
CDR3nt: TGCGCCAGCAGTTACTCCCCGGTTGAAAGCTCTGGGGCCAACGTCCTGACTTTC